The 18 T cell receptor beta chains below were found in one sample sequenced in a study of cytomegalovirus exposure and HLA in healthy donors. 60 Vbeta and 13 Jbeta primers were used in PCR. Assay: immunoSEQ multiplex PCR; the TCRdb copy retains only in-frame clones and omits some. The data show around 120,000 clones, with around 75% seen just once and around 1.5% held by the top ten. Sequenced material: PBMCs. The origin of the receptors is a young woman in good health and CMV-seronegative.

This clone is categorized as medium-sized (0.01 to 0.1%). This rearrangement joins TRBV4-1 to TRBJ2-1; no reliable D call. From germline, CDR1 is MGHRA and CDR2 YSYEKL. The CDR3 has 14 residues. With 5 bases removed from V and 7 bases from J, the gap between germline ends came to 15 bases. CDR3 sequence: CASSFLSLRNEQFF. The CDR3 nucleotides are TGCGCCAGCAGCTTTCTCTCCCTGAGGAATGAGCAGTTCTTC.

The chain uses TRBV5-6 and TRBJ2-3; the match to TRBD1 covers 7 bases. Germline lookup yields CDR1 SGHDT and CDR2 YYEEEE. The CDR3 length is 15 residues. The V and J ends lost 1 base and 2 bases, in that order; junction bases with no gene match: 4. The CDR3 spells CASSLPGTATDTQYF. CDR3 coding DNA: TGTGCCAGCAGCTTGCCCGGGACAGCCACAGATACGCAGTATTTT.

The rearrangement links TRBV15 to TRBJ1-4; D is perhaps TRBD1 (5 bases). The CDR3 totals 15 residues. The germline gives CDR1 LNHNV, CDR2 YYDKDF (reference sequence). With 4 bases removed from V and 0 bases from J, the gap between germline ends came to 9 bases. The CDR3 spells CATSNGGATNEKLFF. CDR3 in DNA: TGTGCCACCAGCAATGGAGGGGCAACTAATGAAAAACTGTTTTTT.

The chain recombines TRBV11-3 with TRBJ2-5; D perhaps matches TRBD2 (5 bases). The CDR3 runs 13 residues. CDR1 and CDR2 from the germline V gene are SGHNT and YENEEA. V lost 5 bases and J lost 6, with 13 bases in between. The DNA of the CDR3 is TGTGCCAGCAGCGCGCGGACTGGCCAGACCCAGTACTTC. Translated, it gives CASSARTGQTQYF. Drawing the rest from reference TRBV11-3 and TRBJ2-5, the complete variable domain is EAGVVQSPRYKIIEKKQPVAFWCNPISGHNTLYWYLQNLGQGPELLIRYENEEAVDDSQLPKDRFSAERLKGVDSTLKIQPAELGDSAVYLCASSARTGQTQYFGPGTRLLVL.

This clone was counted only a few times. The chain employs TRBV2 and TRBJ1-1; a possible D gene is TRBD1 (5 bases). This CDR3 contains 13 residues. From germline, CDR1 is SNHLY and CDR2 FYNNEI. Trimming cost V 6 bases and J 8 bases, with 16 bases left between them. Here the CDR3 reads CASRIGGREEAFF. The DNA of the CDR3 is TGTGCCAGCAGGATCGGGGGACGGGAGGAAGCTTTCTTT. The entire variable domain, with the rest obtained from reference TRBV2 and TRBJ1-1, is as follows: EPEVTQTPSHQVTQMGQEVILRCVPISNHLYFYWYRQILGQKVEFLVSFYNNEISEKSEIFDDQFSVERPDGSNFTLKIRSTKLEDSAMYFCASRIGGREEAFFGQGTRLTVV.

This chain joins TRBV5-4 and TRBJ2-5; tentatively, D is TRBD1 (7 bases). Germline CDR1 is SGHNT and CDR2 is YYREEE (reference sequence). The V gene lost 4 bases and the J gene lost 1 base, with 17 bases spanning the gap. The CDR3 runs to 16 residues. The CDR3 coding sequence is TGTGCCAGCAGCCACCCGGGCAGGGGGGCCCAAGAGACCCAGTACTTC. Encoded protein: CASSHPGRGAQETQYF.

This clone turned up a few times. The rearrangement links TRBV7-2 to TRBJ1-1; perhaps TRBD1 as D (5 bases). Germline V gene lookup returns CDR1 SGHTA and CDR2 FQGNSA. This CDR3 is 14 amino acids long. The V and J ends lost 5 bases and 2 bases respectively, with 12 bases between them. This chain's CDR3 is CASSNQGGNTEAFF. CDR3 sequence (DNA): TGTGCCAGCAGCAATCAGGGTGGTAACACTGAAGCTTTCTTT.

The chain employs TRBV5-4 and TRBJ1-1; no reliable D call. CDR3 size: 12 residues. V was trimmed by 6 bases and J by 7 bases, leaving 13 bases between them. Per the germline V gene, CDR1 is SGHNT and CDR2 is YYREEE (reference sequence). For the CDR3, the DNA is TGTGCCAGCACCAACGCGGGGAATGAAGCTTTCTTT. Its protein product is CASTNAGNEAFF.

For this clone: The junction differs from germline at one of its ends, possibly a read error. The chain combines TRBV7-7 with TRBJ1-3, with 7 bases aligning to TRBD1. This CDR3 is 14 amino acids long. CDR1 and CDR2 from the germline V gene are SSHAT and FNYEAQ (reference sequence). The CDR3 sequence is CASSSGGAGNTIYF. The CDR3 DNA reads TGTGCTAGCAGCTCAGGGGGTGCTGGAAACACCATATATTTT.

V is TRBV7-2 and J is TRBJ1-5; TRBD1 might be the D (5 bases). Germline V gene data show CDR1 as SGHTA and CDR2 as FQGNSA. The CDR3 spans 16 residues. Deletions cut 4 bases from V and 4 bases from J, with 17 bases between. The CDR3 DNA follows: TGTGCCAGCAGCTCCAAGGAGGGGCTAGGGAATCAGCCCCAGCATTTT. Protein: CASSSKEGLGNQPQHF.

The chain couples TRBV28 to TRBJ1-2; weak D call: TRBD1 (5 bases). V was shortened by 7 bases and J by 7 bases, with 16 bases between the two germline ends. Per the germline V gene, CDR1 is MDHEN and CDR2 is SYDVKM. The CDR3 totals 13 residues. The CDR3 DNA reads TGTGCCAGCACTTCTTGGCAGGGTGGTGGCTACACCTTC. Translated: CASTSWQGGGYTF.

This clone came up a few times. This chain joins TRBV4-1 and TRBJ2-7; weak D call: TRBD1 (5 bases). Germline V gene sequence: CDR1 MGHRA, CDR2 YSYEKL. Deletions cut 0 bases from V and 3 bases from J, with 12 bases between. The CDR3 is 15 amino acids. In DNA, the CDR3 is TGCGCCAGCAGCCAAGATTGGGGCTCCAGCTACGAGCAGTACTTC. Its translation: CASSQDWGSSYEQYF.

V and J are TRBV2 and TRBJ1-2; D not resolved. CDR1 is SNHLY and CDR2 is FYNNEI in the germline V gene. The CDR3 is 14 amino acids. V was clipped by 1 base and J by 2 bases, with 8 bases between them. The CDR3: CASSEVGGNYGYTF. The CDR3 DNA is TGTGCCAGCAGTGAAGTTGGAGGGAACTATGGCTACACCTTC.

Notes on this clone: This specimen includes other DNA sequences encoding the same CDR3. V gene TRBV11-2 combines with J gene TRBJ2-5; TRBD1 aligns across 8 bases. The CDR3 is 15 amino acids. After removal of 5 bases from V and 2 bases from J, the junction contained 7 bases not matched to a gene. Germline V gene lookup returns CDR1 SGHAT and CDR2 FQNNGV. The CDR3 DNA reads as TGTGCCAGCAGCACCTTAACAGGGGGTCAAGAGACCCAGTACTTC. It codes for CASSTLTGGQETQYF. The full variable domain, its missing parts supplied by reference TRBV11-2 and TRBJ2-5, is EAGVAQSPRYKIIEKRQSVAFWCNPISGHATLYWYQQILGQGPKLLIQFQNNGVVDDSQLPKDRFSAERLKGVDSTLKIQPAKLEDSAVYLCASSTLTGGQETQYFGPGTRLLVL.

This sequence joins TRBV7-9 and TRBJ2-5, with D possibly being TRBD2 (6 bases). CDR1 and CDR2 (germline): SEHNR, FQNEAQ (reference sequence). V was pared by 9 bases and J by 5 bases, with 22 bases between. The CDR3 is 15 amino acids. The CDR3 bases are TGTGCCAGTAGTAACCTCGAGGGAGGCGGGGAGACCCAGTACTTC. Its protein product is CASSNLEGGGETQYF.

The chain links TRBV5-1 to TRBJ2-7; the D is unclear. From germline, CDR1 is SGHRS and CDR2 YFSETQ. Trimming stripped 3 bases from V and 10 bases from J, with 17 bases between. The CDR3 has 13 residues. In DNA form, the CDR3 reads TGCGCCAGCAGCTCCCTACCTACGTCAATACAGTACTTC. Translated, it gives CASSSLPTSIQYF.

This chain links TRBV6-1 with TRBJ1-1; D ambiguous. This CDR3 is 14 amino acids long. Trimming cost V 4 bases and J 0 bases, with 9 bases left between them. Germline CDR1 is MNHNS and CDR2 is SASEGT. The CDR3 reads CASSVERMNTEAFF. In DNA, the CDR3 is TGTGCCAGCAGTGTAGAGAGAATGAACACTGAAGCTTTCTTT.

This clone was seen only once. The CDR3 loop reads CASSLFGLNQPQHF. CDR3 nucleotides: TGTGCCAGCAGTTTATTCGGACTCAATCAGCCCCAGCATTTT. The chain combines TRBV28 with TRBJ1-5; no clear D gene. Germline V CDR1 and CDR2: MDHEN, SYDVKM. Trimming stripped 1 base from V and 3 bases from J, with 7 bases between. This CDR3 contains 14 residues. The variable domain in full, completed from reference TRBV28 and TRBJ1-5, reads DVKVTQSSRYLVKRTGEKVFLECVQDMDHENMFWYRQDPGLGLRLIYFSYDVKMKEKGDIPEGYSVSREKKERFSLILESASTNQTSMYLCASSLFGLNQPQHFGDGTRLSIL.